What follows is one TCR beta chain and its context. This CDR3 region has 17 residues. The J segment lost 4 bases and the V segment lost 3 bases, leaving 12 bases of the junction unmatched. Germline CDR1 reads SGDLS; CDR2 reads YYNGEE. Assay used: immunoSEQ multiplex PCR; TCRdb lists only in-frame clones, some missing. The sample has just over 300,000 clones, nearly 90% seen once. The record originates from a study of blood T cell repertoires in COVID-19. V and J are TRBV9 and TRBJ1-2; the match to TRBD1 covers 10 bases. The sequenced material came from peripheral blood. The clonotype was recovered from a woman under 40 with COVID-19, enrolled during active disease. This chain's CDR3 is CASSGIRQGAYSYGYTF. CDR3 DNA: TGTGCCAGCAGCGGAATACGACAGGGGGCATATTCCTATGGCTACACCTTC.